This T cell receptor beta chain was identified in a study of naive and memory T cell subsets. This clonotype was detected ten times or more. Four PCR rounds used nested alpha and beta constant region primers plus the SP2 primer. TCRdb re-called the UMI-ligation and nested PCR reads with MiXCR, one entry per CDR3 protein. The table includes fewer than 35,000 distinct CDR3 sequences, under 8.5% detected once. Noted treatment: skin biopsy from PPD injection site in Mantoux-positive individual. TCR cDNA received a 3' ligated oligonucleotide that carried a UMI. Skin biopsies came from PPD injection sites in Mantoux-positive individuals. This CDR3 comprises 13 residues. J lost 1 base, V lost 4 bases, and 3 bases had no gene match. CDR1 is DFQATT and CDR2 is SNEGSKA in the germline V gene (reference sequence).

This clonotype was sampled from an adult in good health. This sequence joins TRBV20-1 and TRBJ1-2; 7 bases match TRBD1. The input for sequencing was skin, taken from a tuberculin skin test site. CDR3 sequence reads: CSAIDRVNYGYTF. The CDR3 DNA follows: TGCAGTGCTATCGACAGGGTTAACTATGGCTACACCTTC.